This is a list of T cell receptor beta chains from one sample in a study of response to subunit inactivated influenza vaccine. TCRdb re-derived calls from the RT-PCR reads in MiXCR, one entry per CDR3 protein. The profile shows fewer than 600,000 distinct CDR3 sequences, around 7.9% of them singletons. Material: PBMCs from blood, obtained less than 30 months after vaccination. Every receptor here comes from a man aged 50-75 years who received an inactivated influenza vaccine. CDR3s include the opening cysteine and the closing phenylalanine or tryptophan. A D gene is named only where the DNA matches it firmly. The size entry is marked missing in some rows and otherwise reads once, few, many or a size class.

clone_size j_call v_call d_call cdr3_aa cdr3_nt
few TRBJ2-7 TRBV20-1 - CSVFRGSSYEQYF TGCAGTGTTTTCCGGGGAAGCTCCTACGAGCAGTACTTC
few TRBJ1-5 TRBV20-1 - CSARLQGNQPQHF TGCAGTGCGCGACTTCAGGGCAATCAGCCCCAGCATTTT
- TRBJ1-1 TRBV7-2 TRBD1 CASSLIRDSTESFF TGTGCCAGCAGCTTAATCCGGGACAGCACTGAATCTTTCTTT
few TRBJ1-1 TRBV7-6 - CASSLYGLQNTEAFF TGTGCCAGCAGCTTATACGGGCTTCAAAACACTGAAGCTTTCTTT
many TRBJ2-1 TRBV7-9 TRBD2 CASSPTSGGANEQFF TGTGCCAGCAGCCCCACTAGCGGGGGGGCAAATGAGCAGTTCTTC
few TRBJ1-2 TRBV12-3/TRBV12-4 TRBD1 CASSGAGTGKPYGYTF TGTGCCAGCAGTGGGGCTGGGACAGGGAAACCCTATGGCTACACCTTC
- TRBJ1-5 TRBV7-3 - CASSPLGGRQPQHF TGTGCCAGCAGCCCTCTGGGGGGGCGTCAGCCCCAGCATTTT
many TRBJ2-3 TRBV6-5 TRBD1 CASSYGTAIDTQYF TGTGCCAGCAGTTACGGGACAGCTATAGATACGCAGTATTTT
- TRBJ1-1 TRBV9 - CASSVVGGGVTEAFF TGTGCCAGCAGCGTAGTAGGAGGCGGGGTTACTGAAGCTTTCTTT
- TRBJ2-7 TRBV11-2 - CASSLDGDPYEQYF TGTGCCAGCAGCTTAGATGGGGATCCCTACGAGCAGTACTTC
- TRBJ2-5 TRBV14 - CASSQGLKETQYF TGTGCCAGCAGCCAAGGTCTTAAGGAGACCCAGTACTTC
many TRBJ2-5 TRBV15 TRBD1 CATSRRDREDRETQYF TGTGCCACCAGCAGAAGGGACAGGGAGGATCGAGAGACCCAGTACTTC
few TRBJ2-1 TRBV20-1 - CSARDRYYSYNEQFF TGCAGTGCTAGAGACCGATATTACTCCTACAATGAGCAGTTCTTC
few TRBJ1-1 TRBV18 - CASSPQVRTTNTEAFF TGTGCCAGCTCACCCCAGGTTAGAACGACGAACACTGAAGCTTTCTTT
few TRBJ1-2 TRBV28 - CASSFGVREGYTF TGTGCCAGCAGTTTCGGGGTCCGGGAGGGCTACACCTTC
many TRBJ2-2 TRBV20-1 - CSAQSSLGELFF TGCAGTGCTCAATCCTCGCTCGGGGAGCTGTTTTTT
- TRBJ2-2 TRBV20-1 - CSARDPYKGGELFF TGCAGTGCTAGAGATCCCTACAAGGGCGGGGAGCTGTTTTTT
- TRBJ2-5 TRBV11-2 - CASSAILGTQETQYF TGTGCCAGCAGCGCCATCCTGGGGACACAAGAGACCCAGTACTTC
- TRBJ2-6 TRBV10-3 - CAISEFSKTGANVLTF TGTGCCATCAGTGAGTTTAGCAAAACCGGGGCCAACGTCCTGACTTTC
- TRBJ1-6 TRBV4-1 - CASSQEAGAGNSYNSPLHF TGCGCCAGCAGCCAAGAGGCGGGGGCGGGGAACTCCTATAATTCACCCCTCCACTTT
few TRBJ2-2 TRBV4-3 - CASSQDQAGTTGELFF TGCGCCAGCAGCCAAGATCAGGCAGGGACCACCGGGGAGCTGTTTTTT
many TRBJ2-2 TRBV12-3/TRBV12-4 - CASNRAGELFF TGTGCCAGCAATCGAGCCGGGGAGCTGTTTTTT
many TRBJ2-3 TRBV20-1 TRBD2 CSARPPSGSSHF TGCAGTGCTAGACCTCCTAGCGGCAGTTCCCATTTT
- TRBJ2-7 TRBV30 - CAWSDGRVSYEQYF TGTGCCTGGAGTGATGGCAGGGTAAGCTACGAGCAGTACTTC
- TRBJ2-7 TRBV3-1 TRBD1 CASSQGTGPNEQYF TGTGCCAGCAGCCAAGGGACAGGCCCCAACGAGCAGTACTTC
- TRBJ2-1 TRBV5-5 TRBD2 CASSAGLAGGVEQFF TGTGCCAGCAGCGCCGGACTAGCGGGAGGGGTTGAGCAGTTCTTC
- TRBJ2-3 TRBV10-3 TRBD2 CAISDPLLAAALTDTQYF TGTGCTATCAGTGACCCGTTACTAGCGGCGGCCCTCACAGATACGCAGTATTTT
many TRBJ1-1 TRBV5-6 - CASSLNSLMNTEAFF TGTGCCAGCAGCTTGAATTCCCTCATGAACACTGAAGCTTTCTTT
many TRBJ2-2 TRBV20-1 TRBD1 CSAREQGDGELFF TGCAGTGCTAGAGAGCAGGGGGACGGGGAGCTGTTTTTT
many TRBJ2-3 TRBV5-6 TRBD1 CASSTGQGRADTQYF TGTGCCAGCAGCACGGGACAGGGGAGAGCGGATACGCAGTATTTT
few TRBJ2-7 TRBV21-1 - CACQAGQGSSEQYF TGTGCCTGTCAGGCGGGACAGGGGTCCTCCGAGCAGTACTTC
- TRBJ2-1 TRBV10-3 TRBD1 CAISELGTGGSYNEQFF TGTGCCATCAGTGAATTGGGAACAGGGGGCTCCTACAATGAGCAGTTCTTC
many TRBJ2-1 TRBV5-1 TRBD1 CASSLGTGNFGGDEQFF TGCGCCAGCAGCTTGGGGACAGGGAACTTCGGTGGGGATGAGCAGTTCTTC
- TRBJ2-6 TRBV12-3/TRBV12-4 - CASSRGDVSGANVLTF TGTGCCAGCAGTAGGGGGGATGTCTCTGGGGCCAACGTCCTGACTTTC
few TRBJ1-2 TRBV5-1 TRBD1 CASSGGQGSGYTF TGCGCCAGCAGCGGGGGACAGGGTAGTGGCTACACCTTC
few TRBJ2-1 TRBV11-2 TRBD2 CASSSNPGGGYEQFF TGTGCCAGCAGCTCGAATCCGGGAGGGGGATATGAGCAGTTCTTC
- TRBJ2-7 TRBV7-2 - CASSPKLRSSYEQYF TGTGCCAGCAGCCCCAAACTTAGAAGCTCCTACGAGCAGTACTTC
- TRBJ2-2 TRBV2 - CASSNGGVELFF TGTGCCAGCAGTAATGGAGGCGTGGAGCTGTTTTTT
- TRBJ2-5 TRBV12-3/TRBV12-4 TRBD2 CASSYGNRLAKETQYF TGTGCCAGCAGTTACGGCAACCGACTAGCGAAAGAGACCCAGTACTTC
few TRBJ2-1 TRBV6-1 TRBD1 CASSEFDRGGYNEQFF TGTGCCAGCAGTGAATTTGACAGGGGGGGTTACAATGAGCAGTTCTTC
- TRBJ2-2 TRBV7-2 TRBD1 CASSRHPGQVPGELFF TGTGCCAGCAGCCGTCACCCGGGACAGGTCCCCGGGGAGCTGTTTTTT